The next 20 T cell receptor beta chains were all read from a single sample in a study of regulatory T cells in long-lasting Graves disease. According to the study, TCR beta libraries were built with iRepertoire HTBI primers and CDR3-region Arm-PCR. From the multiplex PCR reads, TCRdb called clonotypes with MiXCR, one entry per CDR3 protein. The table lists some 430,000 distinct CDR3 sequences, roughly 21% of them singletons. Time point specified: persistent/refractory GD, antithyroid drugs over 5 years with positive TRAb. With RNA extracted from PBMCs as input, the TCR library was made. The sequencing here drew on peripheral blood mononuclear cells (PBMCs), taken when the disease was refractory, from a patient treated with antithyroid drugs. Receptor source: a female donor with Graves disease.

This clonotype was observed many times. The chain employs TRBV12-3 or TRBV12-4 and TRBJ2-7, with 10 bases fitting TRBD1. This CDR3 is 12 amino acids long. V shed 8 bases and J 3 bases; nucleotides not matched to a gene: 1. The CDR3 nucleotides are TGTGCCAGCGGGACAGGGGACTACGAGCAGTACTTC. Its translation is CASGTGDYEQYF.

In its sample, this clonotype was seen a few times. This rearrangement joins TRBV6-1 to TRBJ1-5; D is perhaps TRBD1 (5 bases). CDR3 length: 17 amino acids. Trimming left V 4 bases short and J 2 bases short, with 18 bases between. Germline values: CDR1 MNHNS, CDR2 SASEGT. The CDR3 sequence is CASSAQTDSRGNQPQHF. CDR3 nucleotide sequence: TGTGCCAGCAGTGCCCAGACAGACTCGCGAGGCAATCAGCCCCAGCATTTT.

This clonotype was seen repeatedly, ten times or more. The genes are TRBV28 and TRBJ1-5; D gene uncertain. Germline CDR1 and CDR2: MDHEN and SYDVKM. There are 14 residues in the CDR3. V lost 1 base to trimming and J lost 3 bases, with 7 bases between them. CDR3 loop: CASSLSLPNQPQHF. Written as DNA, the CDR3 is TGTGCCAGCAGTTTATCCCTTCCCAATCAGCCCCAGCATTTT.

The chain has TRBV28 and TRBJ2-7; possibly TRBD2 for D (6 bases). Germline CDR1 reads MDHEN; CDR2 reads SYDVKM. V lost 3 bases, J lost 3 bases, and 12 bases lay in between. This CDR3 region has 14 residues. The CDR3 DNA is TGTGCCAGCAGTTTCTTTGGGGGGAGCTACGAGCAGTACTTC. Its protein product is CASSFFGGSYEQYF. Using reference TRBV28 and TRBJ2-7 for the parts outside the CDR3, the full variable domain is DVKVTQSSRYLVKRTGEKVFLECVQDMDHENMFWYRQDPGLGLRLIYFSYDVKMKEKGDIPEGYSVSREKKERFSLILESASTNQTSMYLCASSFFGGSYEQYFGPGTRLTVT.

The V and J genes are TRBV5-5 and TRBJ1-6, with 8 bases lining up with TRBD1. V lost 1 base, J lost 8 bases, and 5 bases stayed unmatched. The V gene's germline CDR1 is SGHKS and CDR2 YYEKEE (reference sequence). This CDR3 has 15 amino acids. CDR3: CASSLRQGPDSPLHF. The CDR3, as DNA: TGTGCCAGCAGCTTGAGACAGGGGCCCGATTCACCCCTCCACTTT.

The genes are TRBV19 and TRBJ2-3, with D unclear. CDR1 is LNHDA, CDR2 SQIVND, per germline (reference sequence). CDR3 length: 13 residues. The V end lost 5 bases, the J end lost 6 bases, and 12 bases lay between the germline ends. CDR3 residues: CASSGPSLDTQYF. CDR3 DNA: TGTGCCAGTAGTGGCCCTTCTCTCGATACGCAGTATTTT.

This clonotype came up a few times. The chain joins TRBV6-5 to TRBJ2-7; D is uncertain. Germline V gives CDR1 MNHEY, CDR2 SVGAGI. Trimming shortened V by 2 bases and J by 2 bases, and 10 bases separated the two germline ends. The CDR3 sequence is 14 residues long. CDR3: CASSYATGPYEQYF. CDR3 bases: TGTGCCAGCAGTTACGCGACGGGTCCCTACGAGCAGTACTTC.

This clonotype was seen at least ten times. The gene calls are TRBV2 and TRBJ1-5; no clear D. CDR1 SNHLY and CDR2 FYNNEI come from the germline V gene. Trimming took off 2 bases at V and 5 bases at J, with 4 bases between the two ends. The CDR3 totals 12 residues. The CDR3: CASSEIYQPQHF. The CDR3 DNA reads TGTGCCAGCAGTGAAATTTATCAGCCCCAGCATTTT.

The V call is TRBV2, the J call TRBJ2-1; D remains ambiguous. Germline CDR1 reads SNHLY; CDR2 reads FYNNEI. The CDR3 covers 15 residues. Between the trimmed V and J ends, which lost 5 bases and 8 bases, there was a span of 19 bases. CDR3 amino acids: CASSPVPSEKDEQFF. DNA for the CDR3: TGTGCCAGCAGTCCGGTCCCATCCGAGAAGGATGAGCAGTTCTTC.

This clonotype was seen more than once but under ten times. V is TRBV7-9 and J is TRBJ2-1, with D uncertain. Trimming cost V 1 base and J 9 bases, with 16 bases left between them. Germline V gives CDR1 SEHNR, CDR2 FQNEAQ (reference sequence). The CDR3 runs to 15 residues. The CDR3 DNA reads as TGTGCCAGCAGCTTAGGGTTCGGGCAGGATGGTGAGCAGTTCTTC. This codes for CASSLGFGQDGEQFF.

This chain connects TRBV6-9 to TRBJ2-1, with D unresolved. This CDR3 region has 15 residues. The V gene lost 3 bases and the J gene lost 8 bases, with 17 bases spanning the gap. Germline V gives CDR1 MNHGY, CDR2 SVAAGI. The CDR3 DNA reads as TGTGCCAGCAGTTACTCTTGGATGACTTCCGATGAGCAGTTCTTC. Translating gives CASSYSWMTSDEQFF.

In its sample, this clonotype was seen a few times. V gene TRBV20-1 combines with J gene TRBJ2-2; D not resolved. Trimming removed 6 bases from V and 8 bases from J, with 16 bases in between. The germline V gene has CDR1 DFQATT and CDR2 SNEGSKA (reference sequence). The CDR3 totals 13 residues. CDR3 nucleotide sequence: TGCAGTGCCTCGAGAGAGGTTCGAGGGGAGCTGTTTTTT. Its translation is CSASREVRGELFF.

The rearrangement links TRBV24-1 to TRBJ2-2; perhaps TRBD2 as D (6 bases). The length of the CDR3 is 15 residues. V dropped 5 bases and J dropped 0 bases, with 9 bases sitting between them. Germline V gene data show CDR1 as KGHDR and CDR2 as SFDVKD. The CDR3 loop is CATSGREPNTGELFF. In DNA form, the CDR3 reads TGTGCCACCAGTGGGAGGGAACCGAACACCGGGGAGCTGTTTTTT.

This clonotype was recorded at least ten times. V and J are TRBV10-3 and TRBJ2-5, with unresolved D. The CDR3 is made up of 13 amino acids. V was shortened by 0 bases and J by 5 bases, with 7 bases between the two germline ends. Germline V gene sequence: CDR1 ENHRY, CDR2 SYGVKD. CDR3 nucleotides: TGTGCCATCAGTGAGTCTAGTGAGGAGACCCAGTACTTC. This gives the protein CAISESSEETQYF.

Many counts were recorded for this clonotype. An end of the junction differs from the germline gene, which may be a read error. CDR3 nucleotide sequence: TGTGCCAGCAGTTACACAGAGTTCCCAGGGTTCCTAGAGACCCAGTGCTTC. Translating it yields CASSYTEFPGFLETQCF. The J gene is TRBJ2-5, the V gene TRBV6-5; possibly TRBD1 for D (5 bases). The CDR3 covers 17 residues. The germline CDR1 and CDR2 sequences are MNHEY and SVGAGI.

The rearrangement links TRBV6-1 to TRBJ2-5, with 10 bases that match TRBD1. The DNA end favors TRBJ2-1, so the J call may be wrong. Germline V lookup: CDR1 MNHNS, CDR2 SASEGT. The CDR3 consists of 15 residues. The CDR3 DNA follows: TGTGCCAGCAGCCTAGGGACAGGGGTTAGCAATGAGCAGTTCTTC. Encoded protein: CASSLGTGVSNEQFF.

The chain links TRBV30 to TRBJ1-1, with D unresolved. The CDR3 is 12 residues long. Trimming stripped 6 bases from V and 6 bases from J, with 14 bases between. Germline CDR1 reads GTSNPN; CDR2 reads SVGIG (reference sequence). This chain's CDR3 is CACLPRVPEAFF. CDR3 bases: TGTGCCTGCCTCCCTAGGGTTCCTGAAGCTTTCTTT.

This clonotype was picked up many times. The genes are TRBV28 and TRBJ1-2; no reliable D call. The CDR3 spans 13 residues. Trimming took 7 bases from V and 4 from J, leaving 13 bases between them. CDR1 and CDR2 (germline): MDHEN, SYDVKM. DNA for the CDR3: TGTGCCAGCACTCATCAGATGATCTATGGCTACACCTTC. Translating it yields CASTHQMIYGYTF.

The rearrangement uses TRBV5-6 and TRBJ1-2; 8 positions match TRBD1. The CDR3 spans 15 residues. The V gene end was trimmed by 7 bases and the J gene end by 2 bases; junction bases not matched to a gene: 10. The germline V gene encodes CDR1 SGHDT and CDR2 YYEEEE. The CDR3 DNA sequence: TGTGCCAGCTCAAAAACCCAGGGGGCGAACTATGGCTACACCTTC. Protein: CASSKTQGANYGYTF.

In this sample, this clonotype turned up many times. This chain uses TRBV12-3 or TRBV12-4 with TRBJ1-1; D remains ambiguous. V shed 5 bases and J shed 9 bases, with 16 bases lying between them. The CDR3 runs to 13 residues. Here the CDR3 reads CASSLPVAGKAFF. As DNA, the CDR3 is TGTGCCAGCAGTCTCCCAGTAGCAGGTAAAGCTTTCTTT.